These 8 T cell receptor beta chains were all obtained from the same sample, sequenced in a study of neurological immune-mediated disorders. TCRdb re-called the 5' RACE reads with MiXCR, one entry per CDR3 protein. Here the sample spans some 43,000 distinct CDR3 sequences, 2% to 3% being singletons. Sequenced input: PBMCs. These TCRs come from a man aged 25 to 40 with multiple sclerosis.

In its sample, this clonotype was seen many times. This sequence joins TRBV20-1 and TRBJ2-7; D perhaps matches TRBD1 (6 bases). From germline, CDR1 is DFQATT and CDR2 SNEGSKA (reference sequence). The CDR3 has 15 residues. V lost 1 base to trimming and J lost 2 bases, with 15 bases between them. Here the CDR3 reads CSARGGGQLAYEQYF. CDR3 coding DNA: TGCAGTGCTAGAGGTGGAGGACAGCTCGCCTACGAGCAGTACTTC.

In this sample, this clonotype turned up many times. This chain uses TRBV20-1 with TRBJ2-1, with a tentative D call TRBD2 (6 bases). Looked up from germline, CDR1 is DFQATT and CDR2 is SNEGSKA (reference sequence). Trimming removed 6 bases at V and 3 bases at J, with 12 bases between. The CDR3 length is 13 residues. The CDR3 region is CSAWDSLYNEQFF. Written as DNA, the CDR3 is TGCAGTGCCTGGGACTCCCTCTACAATGAGCAGTTCTTC.

This clonotype showed up many times. The CDR3 DNA reads TGCGCCAGCAGCAACAAGGGACAGGGCCGGAATGAGCAGTTCTTC. Residues: CASSNKGQGRNEQFF. This chain joins TRBV5-1 and TRBJ2-1; 9 bases match TRBD1. Germline CDR1 is SGHRS and CDR2 is YFSETQ. With V trimmed by 4 bases and J by 7 bases, 9 bases remained unmatched. This CDR3 comprises 15 residues.

This clonotype was detected ten times or more. The chain links TRBV12-3 or TRBV12-4 to TRBJ2-7; D is ambiguous. The CDR3 consists of 15 residues. Trimming cost V 4 bases and J 2 bases, with 15 bases left between them. This CDR3 is CASSSPIVQAYEQYF. CDR3 nucleotides: TGTGCCAGCAGTTCTCCCATCGTCCAAGCCTACGAGCAGTACTTC.

The chain is built from TRBV10-3 and TRBJ2-1, with 9 bases matching TRBD1. Germline trimming cut 6 bases from V and 0 bases from J; bases unmatched to any gene: 18. Germline loops: CDR1 ENHRY, CDR2 SYGVKD. The CDR3 contains 20 residues. The CDR3 loop is CAISINRDRAPHRSYNEQFF. The CDR3 DNA sequence: TGTGCCATCAGCATAAACCGGGACAGGGCCCCCCACCGCTCCTACAATGAGCAGTTCTTC.

This clonotype was recorded many times. This sequence joins TRBV9 and TRBJ2-1; 15 nucleotides line up with TRBD2. The length of the CDR3 is 17 residues. Germline CDR1 SGDLS, CDR2 YYNGEE. V shed 4 bases, J shed 5 bases, and the junction held 7 bases outside the gene matches. DNA for the CDR3: TGTGCCAGCAGCACCGGACTAGCGGGAGGGCCCGACAATGAGCAGTTCTTC. This encodes CASSTGLAGGPDNEQFF.

In its sample, this clonotype was seen many times. This sequence joins TRBV6-1 and TRBJ2-3; D is undetermined. V gave up 4 bases and J gave up 0 bases, with 8 bases separating them. The CDR3 runs 14 residues. The germline V gene encodes CDR1 MNHNS and CDR2 SASEGT. CDR3 coding DNA: TGTGCCAGCAGTGGAGTTTATAGCACAGATACGCAGTATTTT. It specifies CASSGVYSTDTQYF.

This clonotype was counted many times. The rearrangement links TRBV6-5 to TRBJ1-2, with a possible D match to TRBD1 (5 bases). The V gene lost 8 bases and the J gene lost 8 bases, with 15 bases spanning the gap. This CDR3 region has 12 residues. Germline V gives CDR1 MNHEY, CDR2 SVGAGI. The CDR3 sequence: CASSPRGDGYTF. The CDR3 nucleotides are TGTGCCAGCTCACCTAGGGGCGACGGCTACACCTTC.